The entry below describes one T cell receptor beta chain. The source of the sample is a study of blood T cell repertoires in COVID-19. The V end lost 7 bases, the J end lost 0 bases, and 16 bases lay between the germline ends. Germline V CDR1 and CDR2: SGHVS, FQNEAQ. The CDR3 runs 15 residues. The data were produced by immunoSEQ multiplex PCR, yet TCRdb's version contains in-frame clones alone and is incomplete. The table has about 160,000 clones, approximately 86% seen once. The sequenced sample was peripheral blood. The chain couples TRBV7-8 to TRBJ2-7, with D possibly being TRBD2 (5 bases). The clonotype was recovered from a woman of 80 years or more with active or convalescent COVID-19. CDR3 coding DNA: TGTGCCAGCACCAGAAGCAGTGGGAGCTCCTACGAGCAGTACTTC. Its protein is CASTRSSGSSYEQYF. The full variable domain, completed using reference TRBV7-8 and TRBJ2-7, is GAGVSQSPRYKVAKRGQDVALRCDPISGHVSLFWYQQALGQGPEFLTYFQNEAQLDKSGLPSDRFFAERPEGSVSTLKIQRTQQEDSAVYLCASTRSSGSSYEQYFGPGTRLTVT.